Presented here are 7 T cell receptor beta chains from one specimen sequenced in a study of monozygotic twins with inflammatory bowel disease. No DNA is given; TCRdb re-called the 5' RACE reads and lists each CDR3 protein once. The sample totals some 90,000 distinct CDR3 sequences; its top ten clones hold around 7%. Sequenced: blood. These receptors all come from a human donor with ulcerative colitis or Crohn's disease, or a healthy co-twin of an affected twin (not recorded which).

V gene TRBV29-1 combines with J gene TRBJ1-2; TCRdb selects TRBD1, and the lack of DNA leaves this call unchecked. The CDR3 loop spans 13 amino acids. Germline V CDR1 and CDR2: SQVTM, ANQGSEA. The CDR3 protein is CSVPRQMNYGYTF.

V gene TRBV5-1 combines with J gene TRBJ1-5. CDR3 length: 13 residues. Looked up from germline, CDR1 is SGHRS and CDR2 is YFSETQ. CDR3 sequence: CASSSLGGQPQHF.

CDR3 protein: CASSRTRPGVGGYEQYF. The rearrangement uses TRBV14 and TRBJ2-7; TCRdb gives TRBD2 as the D gene, but with no DNA this cannot be confirmed. Germline lookup yields CDR1 SGHDN and CDR2 FVKESK. The CDR3 is 17 residues long.

This chain links TRBV7-9 with TRBJ2-5; TCRdb outputs TRBD1, but without DNA this stays unchecked. The CDR3 length is 15 residues. CDR1 SEHNR and CDR2 FQNEAQ come from the germline V gene (reference sequence). CDR3 region: CASSLKGVPWKTQYF.

This chain connects TRBV5-1 to TRBJ1-1; the D call of TRBD1 rests on TCRdb alone, since no DNA is present to check it. The CDR3 has 14 amino acids. The V gene's germline CDR1 is SGHRS and CDR2 YFSETQ. The CDR3 protein is CASSWSGQGTEAFF.

V is TRBV27 and J is TRBJ2-2; TCRdb's D gene call, TRBD2, goes unchecked for lack of DNA. Germline loops: CDR1 MNHEY, CDR2 SMNVEV (reference sequence). The CDR3 is 16 amino acids. The CDR3 here is CASSFAGTPNTGELFF.

The V gene is TRBV29-1, the J gene TRBJ2-1; TCRdb's D gene call, TRBD1, goes unchecked for lack of DNA. CDR3 size: 13 residues. Germline V lookup: CDR1 SQVTM, CDR2 ANQGSEA. This chain's CDR3 is CSVEGATYNEQFF.